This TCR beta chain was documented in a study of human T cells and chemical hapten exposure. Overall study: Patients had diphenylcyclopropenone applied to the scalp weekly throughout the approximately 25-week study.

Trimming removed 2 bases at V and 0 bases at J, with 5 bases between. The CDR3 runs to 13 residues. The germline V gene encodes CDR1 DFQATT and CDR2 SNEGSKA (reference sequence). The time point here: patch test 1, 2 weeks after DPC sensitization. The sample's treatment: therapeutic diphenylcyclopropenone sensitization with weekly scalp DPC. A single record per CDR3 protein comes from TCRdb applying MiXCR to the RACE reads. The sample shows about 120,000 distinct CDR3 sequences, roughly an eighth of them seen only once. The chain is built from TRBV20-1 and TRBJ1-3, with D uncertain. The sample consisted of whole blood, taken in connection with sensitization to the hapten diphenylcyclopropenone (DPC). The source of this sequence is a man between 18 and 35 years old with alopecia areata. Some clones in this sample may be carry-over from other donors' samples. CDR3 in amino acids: CSARYSSGNTIYF. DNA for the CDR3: TGCAGTGCTAGATATTCCTCTGGAAACACCATATATTTT.